This is a list of T cell receptor beta chains from one sample in a study of beta chain features in type 1 diabetes. Clones were read by immunoSEQ multiplex PCR, and TCRdb kept only the in-frame ones, dropping some. Found here are 60,000 or so clones, about three fifths of them singletons; the top ten hold over 2%. The sequenced sample was Tregs from blood. The origin of the receptors is a woman aged 18-29 years in good health. Both conserved end residues are part of each CDR3. A D gene is named only where the DNA matches it firmly. Clone size is given for some rows only: seen once, a few or many times, or a class if the clone is expanded.

d_call	v_call	j_call	clone_size	cdr3_aa	cdr3_nt
TRBD1	TRBV27	TRBJ1-4	once	CASSPGQVLNEKLFF	TGTGCCAGCAGTCCCGGACAGGTTCTTAATGAAAAACTGTTTTTT
.	TRBV5-1	TRBJ2-5	.	CASTAGEETQYF	TGCGCCAGCACGGCAGGGGAAGAGACCCAGTACTTC
TRBD2	TRBV28	TRBJ2-1	.	CASTPAGGTYNEQFF	TGTGCCAGCACCCCAGCGGGAGGTACCTACAATGAGCAGTTCTTC
TRBD1	TRBV29-1	TRBJ2-3	few	CSVEGGTGNTDTQYF	TGCAGCGTTGAAGGCGGGACAGGGAACACAGATACGCAGTATTTT
.	TRBV6-1	TRBJ1-1	few	CASSAQGNTEAFF	TGTGCCAGCAGTGCGCAGGGGAACACTGAAGCTTTCTTT
.	TRBV7-2	TRBJ2-6	.	CASTSGAGANVLTF	TGTGCCAGTACTTCAGGGGCTGGGGCCAACGTCCTGACTTTC
.	TRBV10-3	TRBJ1-1	few	CAIRETGPNTEAFF	TGTGCCATCAGGGAGACAGGACCGAACACTGAAGCTTTCTTT
.	TRBV7-9	TRBJ1-5	few	CAYGEYKGGPQPQHF	TGTGCCTACGGAGAGTATAAGGGAGGGCCTCAGCCCCAGCATTTT
.	TRBV7-3	TRBJ1-1	few	CASSLNEGTEAFF	TGTGCCAGCAGCTTAAATGAGGGCACTGAAGCTTTCTTT
TRBD2	TRBV7-3	TRBJ2-1	.	CASSPVGSGGGNEQFF	TGTGCCAGCAGCCCCGTGGGGAGCGGGGGGGGGAATGAGCAGTTCTTC
TRBD2	TRBV19	TRBJ2-7	.	CASSSGWTSGSYEQYF	TGTGCCAGTAGCTCCGGATGGACTAGCGGATCCTACGAGCAGTACTTC
TRBD2	TRBV5-1	TRBJ2-1	.	CASSPDVSGRNEQFF	TGCGCCAGCAGCCCCGACGTGAGCGGGAGGAACGAGCAGTTCTTC
TRBD2	TRBV10-3	TRBJ2-1	.	CAISESDSGRRQFF	TGTGCCATCAGTGAGTCGGATAGCGGGAGGCGGCAGTTCTTC
.	TRBV25-1	TRBJ2-7	.	CASQGPTFPRQYF	TGTGCCAGCCAGGGGCCCACTTTCCCGCGGCAGTACTTC
TRBD1	TRBV19	TRBJ1-2	.	CASSTGGTANYGYTF	TGTGCCAGTAGTACAGGGGGAACAGCTAACTATGGCTACACCTTC
.	TRBV7-9	TRBJ2-2	few	CASSLVGGIDTGELFF	TGTGCCAGCAGCTTAGTCGGCGGGATTGACACCGGGGAGCTGTTTTTT